The 10 T cell receptor beta chains listed next were all sequenced from one sample in a study of identical twins. TCRdb used MiXCR to reprocess the 5' RACE reads, holding one entry per CDR3 protein. This table has about 210,000 distinct CDR3 sequences, around a tenth appearing once. Sequencing was performed on memory (CD45RO+) T cells sorted from blood. The receptors were sampled from a woman in her late teens or twenties in good health.

V usage is TRBV6-5 and J usage is TRBJ1-4; D is perhaps TRBD1 (6 bases). The germline V gene has CDR1 MNHEY and CDR2 SVGAGI. V gave up 2 bases and J gave up 4 bases, with 20 bases separating them. The CDR3 loop spans 18 amino acids. The CDR3 DNA reads TGTGCCAGCAGTTACGTCCCATCGGGGGCGCGCTATAATGAAAAACTGTTTTTT. The encoded protein is CASSYVPSGARYNEKLFF.

CDR3 region: CASSYPGTSGGPGSYEQFF. As DNA, the CDR3 is TGTGCCAGCAGTTATCCAGGGACTAGCGGCGGCCCCGGAAGTTATGAGCAGTTCTTC. V usage is TRBV6-2 or TRBV6-3 and J usage is TRBJ2-1; 11 nucleotides match TRBD2. The CDR3 sequence is 19 residues long. Trimming cost V 3 bases and J 8 bases; bases outside gene matches: 18. CDR1 and CDR2 from the germline V gene are MNHEY and SVGEGT.

In its sample, this clonotype was seen a few times. V and J are TRBV13 and TRBJ2-5; D possibly corresponds to TRBD2 (7 bases). V shed 8 bases and J shed 0 bases, with 16 bases lying between them. The germline V gene encodes CDR1 PRHDT and CDR2 FYEKMQ (reference sequence). The CDR3 runs to 15 residues. The CDR3 region has the DNA TGTGCCAGCCGTGAGGGGGGGGGCTACCAAGAGACCCAGTACTTC. Its protein is CASREGGGYQETQYF. Filled out from reference TRBV13 and TRBJ2-5, the complete variable domain reads AAGVIQSPRHLIKEKRETATLKCYPIPRHDTVYWYQQGPGQDPQFLISFYEKMQSDKGSIPDRFSAQQFSDYHSELNMSSLELGDSALYFCASREGGGYQETQYFGPGTRLLVL.

This clonotype was detected only a few times. The chain carries TRBV4-2 and TRBJ2-6, with 8 bases lining up with TRBD1. Trimming cost V 0 bases and J 0 bases; bases outside gene matches: 7. The V gene's germline CDR1 is LGHNA and CDR2 YNFKEQ. The length of the CDR3 is 19 residues. The CDR3 region is CASSQDPAGGLSGANVLTF. CDR3 sequence (DNA): TGTGCCAGCAGCCAAGATCCGGCAGGGGGCCTCTCTGGGGCCAACGTCCTGACTTTC.

This clonotype was observed many times. The V and J genes are TRBV12-3 or TRBV12-4 and TRBJ1-1, with no clear D. The CDR3 is 14 residues long. With 5 bases removed from V and 10 bases from J, the gap between germline ends came to 20 bases. The CDR3 region has the DNA TGTGCCAGCAGTCCCGGGATTTTAGGCATCCCAGCTTTCTTT. It specifies CASSPGILGIPAFF.

The chain has TRBV3-1 and TRBJ1-1; the match to TRBD1 covers 7 bases. V dropped 2 bases and J dropped 5; count of bases not matched to a gene: 2. Per germline, CDR1 LGHDT and CDR2 YNNKEL (reference sequence). The CDR3 has 13 residues. The CDR3 is CASSQLDRTEAFF. The CDR3 nucleotides are TGTGCCAGCAGCCAACTGGACAGGACTGAAGCTTTCTTT.

As to this clonotype: Compared with germline, one end of the junction differs, possibly owing to a read error. The chain carries TRBV7-7 and TRBJ2-5, with TRBD1 matching over 7 bases. Looked up from germline, CDR1 is SSHAT and CDR2 is FNYEAQ (reference sequence). There are 14 residues in the CDR3. The CDR3 sequence is CASSSTGVGETQYF. Here the CDR3 DNA reads TGTGCTAGCAGTTCTACAGGGGTCGGAGAGACCCAGTACTTC.

This clonotype was seen only a few times. This chain uses TRBV6-1 with TRBJ2-7; D not certain. V shed 5 bases and J shed 3 bases, with 5 bases lying between them. Germline CDR1 MNHNS, CDR2 SASEGT. The CDR3 has 11 amino acids. CDR3: CASSINYEQYF. The CDR3 nucleotides are TGTGCCAGCAGTATAAACTACGAGCAGTACTTC.

This clonotype was seen only a few times. The chain is built from TRBV20-1 and TRBJ2-1; no clear D. CDR1 DFQATT and CDR2 SNEGSKA come from the germline V gene (reference sequence). Trimming removed 3 bases at V and 5 bases at J, with 14 bases between. The CDR3 has 14 amino acids. In nucleotides, the CDR3 is TGCAGTGCTAGTTCGCCCCTCATGAACAATGAGCAGTTCTTC. Translation: CSASSPLMNNEQFF.

The chain links TRBV7-3 to TRBJ2-7; weak D call: TRBD2 (7 bases). V was clipped by 1 base and J by 4 bases, with 8 bases between them. This CDR3 has 13 residues. Looked up from germline, CDR1 is SGHTA and CDR2 is FQGTGA. The CDR3 bases are TGTGCCAGCAGCTTAAAGGGGGGGTACGAGCAGTACTTC. This gives the protein CASSLKGGYEQYF.